This entry is about one TCR beta chain. Its specificity is not known. Use of 60 Vbeta and 13 Jbeta primers characterized the PCR. Method: immunoSEQ multiplex PCR; TCRdb's copy keeps in-frame clones and lacks some. The listing records 95,000 to 150,000 clones. Germline lookup yields CDR1 SNHLY and CDR2 FYNNEI. CDR3 length: 12 residues. V gave up 7 bases and J gave up 7 bases; unmatched junction bases: 5. This sample is part of a study of cytomegalovirus exposure and HLA in healthy donors. Study in general: About 85 million unique TCR sequences came from HLA-typed donors in an early release.

Study results and caveats: Several of the most significant clusters appeared, in a later analysis, to be linked to common viral pathogens. The productive fraction for most TCR beta V segments was about 87% or about 30% in an earlier analysis.

The source is a man between 18 and 35 years old in good health and CMV-seronegative. Sequencing was carried out using PBMCs. The rearrangement joins TRBV2 to TRBJ1-2; TRBD1 matches at 8 bases. The CDR3 region has the DNA TGTGCCAGCAACAGACAGGGGTTTGGCTACACCTTC. This codes for CASNRQGFGYTF. The variable domain in full, completed from reference TRBV2 and TRBJ1-2, reads EPEVTQTPSHQVTQMGQEVILRCVPISNHLYFYWYRQILGQKVEFLVSFYNNEISEKSEIFDDQFSVERPDGSNFTLKIRSTKLEDSAMYFCASNRQGFGYTFGSGTRLTVV.